The rows below give T cell receptor beta chains drawn from one sample of a study of monozygotic twins with inflammatory bowel disease. TCRdb re-called the 5' RACE reads; every CDR3 protein appears as one record, without DNA. In total, the table holds 150,000 or so distinct CDR3 sequences. Sequencing used blood. These receptors were collected from a human donor with ulcerative colitis or Crohn's disease, or a healthy co-twin of an affected twin (not recorded which). The CDR3 runs from the conserved cysteine through the conserved F or W. Fields, in order: V gene, J gene, CDR3 protein.

v_call: TRBV12-3/TRBV12-4; j_call: TRBJ2-1; cdr3_aa: CASGPLAGYNEQFF
v_call: TRBV7-3; j_call: TRBJ2-1; cdr3_aa: CASSLWDRNEQFF
v_call: TRBV5-1; j_call: TRBJ2-7; cdr3_aa: CASSLTVYEQYF
v_call: TRBV14; j_call: TRBJ2-3; cdr3_aa: CASSQGATDTQYF
v_call: TRBV20-1; j_call: TRBJ1-5; cdr3_aa: CSARVDRGITGNQPQHF
v_call: TRBV25-1; j_call: TRBJ2-4; cdr3_aa: CASSGYGSSGRAFIQYF
v_call: TRBV6-4; j_call: TRBJ2-1; cdr3_aa: CASSDRTSGRLEQFF
v_call: TRBV20-1; j_call: TRBJ2-7; cdr3_aa: CSARAISYEQYF
v_call: TRBV5-1; j_call: TRBJ1-2; cdr3_aa: CASSLKGFDIYGYTF
v_call: TRBV5-1; j_call: TRBJ2-7; cdr3_aa: CASSWGRGTGSYEQYF
v_call: TRBV29-1; j_call: TRBJ2-1; cdr3_aa: CSVGRGASYNEQFF
v_call: TRBV25-1; j_call: TRBJ2-7; cdr3_aa: CASSLGGGAYEQYF
v_call: TRBV25-1; j_call: TRBJ1-6; cdr3_aa: CASSPAGRKNSPLHF
v_call: TRBV30; j_call: TRBJ2-2; cdr3_aa: CAWSLPGHRYTGELFF
v_call: TRBV20-1; j_call: TRBJ2-1; cdr3_aa: CSARDPSSYNEQFF
v_call: TRBV12-3/TRBV12-4; j_call: TRBJ1-1; cdr3_aa: CASSLFGGGAFF
v_call: TRBV18; j_call: TRBJ1-5; cdr3_aa: CASSPPGQSNQPQHF